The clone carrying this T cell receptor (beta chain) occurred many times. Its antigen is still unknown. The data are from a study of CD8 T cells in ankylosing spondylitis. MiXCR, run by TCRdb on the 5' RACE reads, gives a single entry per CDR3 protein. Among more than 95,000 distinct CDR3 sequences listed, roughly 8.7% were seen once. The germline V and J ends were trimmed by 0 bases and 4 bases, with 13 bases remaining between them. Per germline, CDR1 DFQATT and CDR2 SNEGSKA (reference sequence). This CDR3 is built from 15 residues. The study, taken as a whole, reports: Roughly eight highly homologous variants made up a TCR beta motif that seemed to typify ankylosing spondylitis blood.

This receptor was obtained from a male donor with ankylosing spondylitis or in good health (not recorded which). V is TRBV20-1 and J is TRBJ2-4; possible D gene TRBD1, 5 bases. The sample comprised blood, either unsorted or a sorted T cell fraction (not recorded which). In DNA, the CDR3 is TGCAGTGCTAGAGATCTGGGAACAGGAAAAAACATTCAGTACTTC. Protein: CSARDLGTGKNIQYF.